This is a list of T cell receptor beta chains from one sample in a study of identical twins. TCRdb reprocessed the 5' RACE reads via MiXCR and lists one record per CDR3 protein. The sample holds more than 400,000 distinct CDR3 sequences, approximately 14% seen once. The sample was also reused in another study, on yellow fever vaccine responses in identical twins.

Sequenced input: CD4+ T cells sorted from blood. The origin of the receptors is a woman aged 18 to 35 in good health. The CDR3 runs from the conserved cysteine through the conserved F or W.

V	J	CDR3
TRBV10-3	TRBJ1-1	CAISGLGGFGVNTEAFF
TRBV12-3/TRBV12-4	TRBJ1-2	CASSLEEGYGYTF
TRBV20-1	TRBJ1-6	CSARDGSANYNSPLHF
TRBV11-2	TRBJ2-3	CASSLFVADTQYF
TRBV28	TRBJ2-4	CASSPDPGTGKNIQYF
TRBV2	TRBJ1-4	CASSDIYATNEKLFF
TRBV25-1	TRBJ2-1	CASSGSGLSYNEQFF
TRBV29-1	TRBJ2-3	CSVRNYGDTQYF
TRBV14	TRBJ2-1	CASSQTSGRSSYNEQFF
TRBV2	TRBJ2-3	CASSENGLTSTDTQYF
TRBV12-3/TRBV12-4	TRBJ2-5	CASSCLAGGYQETQYF
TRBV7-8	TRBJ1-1	CASSLDSRVNTEAFF
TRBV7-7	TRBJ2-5	CASSQNRGRETQYF